This note documents a single T cell receptor (beta chain) sequence. Its antigen remains unknown. These data are taken from a study of CD4+ T cells in melanoma. Some clones are missing from TCRdb's copy, which holds only in-frame ones; the method was immunoSEQ multiplex PCR. The table includes 55,000 or so clones, about 72% detected once. Study-level points and caveats: In melanoma, neoantigen-specific CD4+ T cells reportedly differed in differentiation state. A reported correlation linked neoantigen-specific CD4+ T cells to CD8+, macrophage and B cell function.

The CDR3 runs 13 residues. Germline-derived CDR1 and CDR2 are LNHDA and SQIVND (reference sequence). V lost 1 base and J 5 bases, leaving 9 bases between the germline ends. The V gene is TRBV19, the J gene TRBJ2-7, with D perhaps matching TRBD2 (5 bases). Sequencing was performed on tumor tissue. The TCR sequence derives from a human donor with melanoma. The CDR3 sequence is CASSIVWGDEQYF. The CDR3 DNA follows: TGTGCCAGTAGTATAGTTTGGGGAGACGAGCAGTACTTC.